Below, one T cell receptor (beta chain) is given with its context. This entry comes from a study of blood T cell repertoires in COVID-19. Germline V gives CDR1 MGHRA, CDR2 YSYEKL. J gave up 6 bases and V 0 bases, and 3 bases lay outside the gene matches. The CDR3 is 15 amino acids. Produced via immunoSEQ multiplex PCR; TCRdb's table is partial and in-frame only. In the table there are 130,000 or so clones, about 86% of which are singletons. Sample: peripheral blood. The chain has TRBV4-1 and TRBJ2-3; the match to TRBD2 covers 10 bases. The sequence derives from a woman aged 55-70 years with acute or convalescent COVID-19. CDR3 loop: CASSQDTSGVDTQYF. The CDR3 DNA is TGCGCCAGCAGCCAAGACACTAGCGGGGTGGATACGCAGTATTTT.